The table lists the clone carrying this TCR beta chain with a few counts. The sample comes from a study of STAT5B mutations in CD4+ large granular lymphocyte leukemia. Control samples were healthy donors' buffy coats. Here immunoSEQ multiplex PCR was the method, and the copy in TCRdb shows in-frame clones only, minus some. The repertoire holds about 32,000 clones, with about four fifths as singletons. Material for sequencing was CD4+ T cells from blood buffy coats. This receptor was taken from a human donor in good health.

CDR3 DNA: TGTGCCAGCAGCTCACAGGGTGGCAATCAGCCCCAGCATTTT. Translation: CASSSQGGNQPQHF. The chain joins TRBV7-9 to TRBJ1-5; tentatively, D is TRBD1 (6 bases). Trimming cost V 4 bases and J 2 bases, with 9 bases left between them. This CDR3 has 14 amino acids. Germline values: CDR1 SEHNR, CDR2 FQNEAQ (reference sequence).